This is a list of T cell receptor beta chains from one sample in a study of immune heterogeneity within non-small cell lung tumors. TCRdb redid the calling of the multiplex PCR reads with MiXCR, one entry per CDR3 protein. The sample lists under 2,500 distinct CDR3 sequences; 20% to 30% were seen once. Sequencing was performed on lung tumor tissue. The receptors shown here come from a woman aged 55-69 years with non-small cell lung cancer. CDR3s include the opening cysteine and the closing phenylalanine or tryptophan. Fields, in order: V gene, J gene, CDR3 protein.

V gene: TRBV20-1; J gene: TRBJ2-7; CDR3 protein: CSARLDYTDEQYF
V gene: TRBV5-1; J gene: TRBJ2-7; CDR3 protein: CSSSWAPLAGAAYEQYF
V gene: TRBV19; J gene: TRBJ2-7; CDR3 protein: CASRRGQASEQYF
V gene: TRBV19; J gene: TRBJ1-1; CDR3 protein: CASKRGVIMNTEAFF
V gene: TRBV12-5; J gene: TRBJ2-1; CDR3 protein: CASGLVLAPAQFF
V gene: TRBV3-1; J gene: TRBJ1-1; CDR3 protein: CASSQAPENTEAFF
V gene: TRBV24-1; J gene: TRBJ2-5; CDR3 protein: CATSDFDRGVETQYF
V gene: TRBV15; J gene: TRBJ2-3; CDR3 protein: CATSGPGTSATDTQYF
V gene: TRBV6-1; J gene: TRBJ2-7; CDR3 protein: CASSIERGPYEQYF
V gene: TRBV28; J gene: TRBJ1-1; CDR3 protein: CASSLGQGSLNTEAFF
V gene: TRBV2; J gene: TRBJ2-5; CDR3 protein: CASKGLGLAGAGQETQYF
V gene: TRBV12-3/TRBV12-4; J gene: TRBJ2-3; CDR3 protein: CASSQAGESTDTQYF
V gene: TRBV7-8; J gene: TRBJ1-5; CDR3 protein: CASSLVGYQPQHF
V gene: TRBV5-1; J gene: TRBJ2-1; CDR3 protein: CASSFSGASSQEQFF
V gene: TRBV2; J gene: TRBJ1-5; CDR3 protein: CASSGGARSNQPQHF
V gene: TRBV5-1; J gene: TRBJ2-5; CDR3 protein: CASSLGRQETQYF
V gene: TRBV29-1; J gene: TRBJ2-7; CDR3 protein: CSVGQGTDEQYF
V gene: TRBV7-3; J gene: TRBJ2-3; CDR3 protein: CASSALQGAPLDTQYF
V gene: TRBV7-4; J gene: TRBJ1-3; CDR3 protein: CASSLVFSVGQGKENTIYF
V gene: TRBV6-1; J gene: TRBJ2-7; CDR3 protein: CASSPPRTGGIDEQYF
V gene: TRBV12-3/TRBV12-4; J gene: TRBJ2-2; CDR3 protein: CASSLGGAQSGELFF
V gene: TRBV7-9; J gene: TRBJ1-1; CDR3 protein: CASSFSRPGGMNTEAFF
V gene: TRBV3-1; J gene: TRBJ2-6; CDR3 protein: CASSRTTGAGANVLTF
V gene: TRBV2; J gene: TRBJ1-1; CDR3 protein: CASSVEGGGTEAFF
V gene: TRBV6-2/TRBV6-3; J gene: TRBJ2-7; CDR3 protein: CASSATSGSYEQYF
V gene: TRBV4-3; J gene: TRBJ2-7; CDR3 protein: CASSPSDRAGYEQYF
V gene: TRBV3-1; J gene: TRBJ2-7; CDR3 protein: CASSQVDRNYEQYF
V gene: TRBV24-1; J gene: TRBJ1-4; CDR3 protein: CATSDFKRGATNEKLFF
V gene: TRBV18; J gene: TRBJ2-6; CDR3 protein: CASSPRTGDGANVLTF
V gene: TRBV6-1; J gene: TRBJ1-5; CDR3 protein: CASSGGPSSNQPQHF
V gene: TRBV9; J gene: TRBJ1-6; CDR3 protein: CASSESSGTGSSPLHF
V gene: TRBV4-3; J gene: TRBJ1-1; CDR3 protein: CASSQGGANTEAFF
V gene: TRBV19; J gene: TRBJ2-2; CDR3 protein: CASSTTPRTSGNTGELFF
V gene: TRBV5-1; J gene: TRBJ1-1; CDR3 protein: CASRVGQGVILNTEAFF
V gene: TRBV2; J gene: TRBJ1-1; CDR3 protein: CASVFGEMNTEAFF
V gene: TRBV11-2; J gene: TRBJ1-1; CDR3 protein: CASSTTGMNTEAFF
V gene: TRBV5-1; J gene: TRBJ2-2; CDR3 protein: CASSSTSGPGELFF
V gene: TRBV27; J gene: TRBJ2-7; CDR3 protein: CASRPIGSYEQYF
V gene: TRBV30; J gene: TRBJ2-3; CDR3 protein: CASSAQGGTQYF
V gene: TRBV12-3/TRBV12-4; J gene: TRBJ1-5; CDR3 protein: CARSRRGDQSQHF
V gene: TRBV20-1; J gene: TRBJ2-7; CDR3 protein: CSAGRVGGYEQYF
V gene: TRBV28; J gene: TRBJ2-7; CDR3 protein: CASSLNPSEQYF
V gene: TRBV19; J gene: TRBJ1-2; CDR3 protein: CASSMDRGLYGYTF
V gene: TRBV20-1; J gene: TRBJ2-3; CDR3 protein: CSASRGELSTDTQYF
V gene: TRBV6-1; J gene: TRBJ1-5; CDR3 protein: CASSERGAVFDNQPQHF
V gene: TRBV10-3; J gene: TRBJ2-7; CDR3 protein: CAISESGLAGRGQYF
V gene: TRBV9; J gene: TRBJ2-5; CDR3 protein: CASSQSQGQQETQYF